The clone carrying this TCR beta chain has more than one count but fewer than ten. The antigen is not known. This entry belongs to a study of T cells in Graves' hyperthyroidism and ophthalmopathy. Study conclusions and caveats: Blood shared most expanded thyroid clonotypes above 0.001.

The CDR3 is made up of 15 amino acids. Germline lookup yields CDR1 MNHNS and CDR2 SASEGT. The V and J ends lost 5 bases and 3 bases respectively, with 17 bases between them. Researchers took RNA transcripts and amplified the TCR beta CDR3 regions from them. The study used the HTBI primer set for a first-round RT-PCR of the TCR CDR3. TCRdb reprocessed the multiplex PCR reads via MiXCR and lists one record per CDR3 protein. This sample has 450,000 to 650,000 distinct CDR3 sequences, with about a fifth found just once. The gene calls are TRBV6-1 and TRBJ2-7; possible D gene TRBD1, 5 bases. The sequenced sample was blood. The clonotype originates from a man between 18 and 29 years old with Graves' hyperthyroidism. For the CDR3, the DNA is TGTGCCAGCAGTCTTTCCGGTTGGACATACTACGAGCAGTACTTC. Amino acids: CASSLSGWTYYEQYF.